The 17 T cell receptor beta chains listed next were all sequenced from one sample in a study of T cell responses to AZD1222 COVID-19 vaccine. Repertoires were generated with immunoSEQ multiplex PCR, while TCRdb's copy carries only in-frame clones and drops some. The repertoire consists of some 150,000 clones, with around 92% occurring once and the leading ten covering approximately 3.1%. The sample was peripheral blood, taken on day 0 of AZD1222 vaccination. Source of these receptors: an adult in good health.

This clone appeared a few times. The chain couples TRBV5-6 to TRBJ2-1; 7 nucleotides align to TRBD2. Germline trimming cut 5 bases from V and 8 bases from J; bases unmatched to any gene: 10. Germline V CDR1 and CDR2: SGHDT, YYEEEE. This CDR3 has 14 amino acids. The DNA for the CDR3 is TGTGCCAGCAGACCGAGGCGGGGAGGGGATGAGCAGTTCTTC. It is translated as CASRPRRGGDEQFF.

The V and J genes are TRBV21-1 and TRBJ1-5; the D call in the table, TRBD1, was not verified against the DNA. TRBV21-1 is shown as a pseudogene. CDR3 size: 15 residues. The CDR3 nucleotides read TGTGCCAGCAGCAAACTTTGTGGACAGACAGGGGGCAGGCATTTT. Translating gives CASSKLCGQTGGRHF.

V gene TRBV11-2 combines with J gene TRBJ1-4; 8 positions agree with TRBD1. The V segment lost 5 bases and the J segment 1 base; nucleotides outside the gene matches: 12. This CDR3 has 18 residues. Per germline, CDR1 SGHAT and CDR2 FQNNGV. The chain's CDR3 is CASSLVAGGEVTNEKLFF. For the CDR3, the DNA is TGTGCCAGCAGCCTAGTTGCAGGGGGCGAAGTAACTAATGAAAAACTGTTTTTT.

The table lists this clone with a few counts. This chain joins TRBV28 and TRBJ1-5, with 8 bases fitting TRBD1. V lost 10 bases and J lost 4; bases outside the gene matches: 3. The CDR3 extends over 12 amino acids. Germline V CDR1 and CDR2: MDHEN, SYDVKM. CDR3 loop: CAITGGNQPQHF. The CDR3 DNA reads TGTGCCATTACAGGGGGGAATCAGCCCCAGCATTTT.

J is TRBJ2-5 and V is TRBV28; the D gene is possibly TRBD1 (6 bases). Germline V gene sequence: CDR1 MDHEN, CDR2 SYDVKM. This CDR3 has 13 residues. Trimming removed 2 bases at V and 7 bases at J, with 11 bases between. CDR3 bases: TGTGCCAGCAGTTTACAGGGGATCGCGACCCAGTACTTC. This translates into CASSLQGIATQYF.

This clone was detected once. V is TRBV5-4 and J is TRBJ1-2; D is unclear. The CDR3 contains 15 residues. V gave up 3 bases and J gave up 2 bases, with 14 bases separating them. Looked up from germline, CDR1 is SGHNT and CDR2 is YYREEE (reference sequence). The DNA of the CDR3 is TGTGCCAGCAGCTCGCCCACGGGTTCGAACTATGGCTACACCTTC. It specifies CASSSPTGSNYGYTF.

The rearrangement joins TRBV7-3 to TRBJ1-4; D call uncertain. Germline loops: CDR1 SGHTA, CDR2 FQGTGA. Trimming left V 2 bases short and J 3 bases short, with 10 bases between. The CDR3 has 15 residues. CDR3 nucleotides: TGTGCCAGCAGCTTAGACGGGCTGTCTAATGAAAAACTGTTTTTT. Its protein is CASSLDGLSNEKLFF. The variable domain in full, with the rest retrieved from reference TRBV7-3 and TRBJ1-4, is GAGVSQTPSNKVTEKGKYVELRCDPISGHTALYWYRQSLGQGPEFLIYFQGTGAADDSGLPNDRFFAVRPEGSVSTLKIQRTERGDSAVYLCASSLDGLSNEKLFFGSGTQLSVL.

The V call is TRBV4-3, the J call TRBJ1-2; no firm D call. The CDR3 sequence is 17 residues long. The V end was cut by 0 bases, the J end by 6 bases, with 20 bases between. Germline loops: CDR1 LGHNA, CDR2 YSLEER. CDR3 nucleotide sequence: TGCGCCAGCAGCCAAGATCATTTCGGGAGAGGGCGCGATGGCTACACCTTC. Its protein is CASSQDHFGRGRDGYTF.

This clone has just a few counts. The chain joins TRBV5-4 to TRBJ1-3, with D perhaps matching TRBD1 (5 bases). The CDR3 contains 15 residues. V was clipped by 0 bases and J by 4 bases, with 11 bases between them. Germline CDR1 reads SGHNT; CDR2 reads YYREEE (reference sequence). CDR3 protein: CASSLAGTGGNTIYF. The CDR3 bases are TGTGCCAGCAGCTTGGCAGGGACGGGCGGAAACACCATATATTTT. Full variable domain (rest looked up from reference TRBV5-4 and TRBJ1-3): ETGVTQSPTHLIKTRGQQVTLRCSSQSGHNTVSWYQQALGQGPQFIFQYYREEENGRGNFPPRFSGLQFPNYSSELNVNALELDDSALYLCASSLAGTGGNTIYFGEGSWLTVV.

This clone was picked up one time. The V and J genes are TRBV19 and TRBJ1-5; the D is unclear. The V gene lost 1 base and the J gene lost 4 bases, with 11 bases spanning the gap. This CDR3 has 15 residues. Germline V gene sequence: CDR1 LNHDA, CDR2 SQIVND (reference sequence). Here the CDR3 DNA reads TGTGCCAGTAGTATAGCAACACAGTTAAATCAGCCCCAGCATTTT. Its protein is CASSIATQLNQPQHF.

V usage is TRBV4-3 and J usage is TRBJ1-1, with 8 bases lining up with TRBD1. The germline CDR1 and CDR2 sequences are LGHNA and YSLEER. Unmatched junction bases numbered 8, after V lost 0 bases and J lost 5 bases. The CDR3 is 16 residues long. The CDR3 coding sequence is TGCGCCAGCAGCCAAGATCGGACAGGGAGGCGAACTGAAGCTTTCTTT. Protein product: CASSQDRTGRRTEAFF.

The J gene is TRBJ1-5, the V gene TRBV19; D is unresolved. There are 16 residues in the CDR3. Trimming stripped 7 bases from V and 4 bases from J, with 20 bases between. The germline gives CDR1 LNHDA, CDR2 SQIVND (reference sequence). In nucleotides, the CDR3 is TGTGCCAGTACTCCCCCCCCGGGTAGGGCTAATCAGCCCCAGCATTTT. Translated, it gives CASTPPPGRANQPQHF.

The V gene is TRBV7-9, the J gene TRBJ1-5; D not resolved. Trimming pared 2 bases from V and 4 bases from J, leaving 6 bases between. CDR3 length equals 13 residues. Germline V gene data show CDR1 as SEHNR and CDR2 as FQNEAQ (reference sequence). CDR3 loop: CASSLYANQPQHF. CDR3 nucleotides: TGTGCCAGCAGCTTATACGCAAATCAGCCCCAGCATTTT.

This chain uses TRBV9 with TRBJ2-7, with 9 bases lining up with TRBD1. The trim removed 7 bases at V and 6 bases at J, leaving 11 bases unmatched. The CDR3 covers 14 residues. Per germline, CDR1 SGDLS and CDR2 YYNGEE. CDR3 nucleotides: TGTGCCAGCTCCCCCTGGACAGGGGTGGGCGAGCAGTACTTC. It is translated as CASSPWTGVGEQYF.

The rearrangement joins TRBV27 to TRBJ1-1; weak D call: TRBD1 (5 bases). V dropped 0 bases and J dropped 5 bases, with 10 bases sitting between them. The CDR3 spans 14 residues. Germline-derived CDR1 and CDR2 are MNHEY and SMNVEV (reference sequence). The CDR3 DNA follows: TGTGCCAGCAGTTTATCGGAGGGGAGAACTGAAGCTTTCTTT. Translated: CASSLSEGRTEAFF.

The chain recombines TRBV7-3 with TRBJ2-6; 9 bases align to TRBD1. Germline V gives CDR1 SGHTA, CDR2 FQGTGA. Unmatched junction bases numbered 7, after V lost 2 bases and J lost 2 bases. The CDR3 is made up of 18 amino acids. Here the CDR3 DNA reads TGTGCCAGCAGCTTAGGCGGGACAGGGCGCACTGGGGCCAACGTCCTGACTTTC. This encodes CASSLGGTGRTGANVLTF.

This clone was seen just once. The CDR3 nucleotides are TGTGCCAGCAGTTTGGAGAGAGCAACTAATGAAAAACTGTTTTTT. It yields the protein CASSLERATNEKLFF. The chain joins TRBV28 to TRBJ1-4, with unresolved D. Germline-derived CDR1 and CDR2 are MDHEN and SYDVKM. Trimming removed 3 bases from V and 0 bases from J, with 8 bases in between. The CDR3 has 15 amino acids.